This note documents a single T cell receptor (beta chain) sequence. Its specificity is not known. A second about 6 to 11 cycle PCR used barcoded and J-beta primers. Carrying 12 random nucleotides, a template-switch adaptor labeled each individual cDNA molecule. Per sample, CDR3-containing paired-end reads numbered at least 2.5 million. Via MiXCR, TCRdb re-called the 5' RACE reads, giving one row per CDR3 protein. The sample has some 750,000 distinct CDR3 sequences, over 20% seen once; the top ten hold 20% to 25%. Germline assignment: CDR1 SGHRS and CDR2 YFSETQ. Losses at the gene ends were 1 base for V and 5 bases for J; bases not matched to a gene: 6. The CDR3 is 16 residues long. This sample was included in a study of blood T cells in healthy people across ages. The study, taken as a whole, reports: Per million T cells, TCR beta diversity dropped about linearly as age rose. Relative to aged donors, long-lived donors carried more naive CD4+ cells and displayed higher diversity.

This TCR was recovered from a man between 70 and 80 years old in good health. Specimen: blood. The chain uses TRBV5-1 and TRBJ2-3; 11 bases map to TRBD2. DNA for the CDR3: TGCGCCAGCAGCTTGAATAGCGGGGGGGCACAAGATACGCAGTATTTT. The encoded protein is CASSLNSGGAQDTQYF.